Presented here are 18 T cell receptor beta chains from one specimen sequenced in a study of T cells in Graves' hyperthyroidism and ophthalmopathy. Using RNA transcripts as the source, TCR beta CDR3 regions were amplified. When the TCR CDR3 underwent first-round RT-PCR, the HTBI primer set was used. A single record per CDR3 protein comes from TCRdb applying MiXCR to the multiplex PCR reads. The sample gives roughly 200,000 distinct CDR3 sequences, around 18% of which show up once; about two fifths is in the top ten. The sample was blood. These receptors originate from a man aged 35-49 years with Graves' hyperthyroidism.

This clonotype was observed many times. CDR3 residues: CASSPSPLGRTYNEQFF. The CDR3 DNA is TGTGCCAGCAGCCCCTCCCCTTTGGGACGGACTTACAATGAGCAGTTCTTC. The chain joins TRBV7-9 to TRBJ2-1; possibly TRBD1 or TRBD2 for D (5 bases each). The germline CDR1 and CDR2 sequences are SEHNR and FQNEAQ (reference sequence). The CDR3 contains 17 residues. Trimming stripped 5 bases from V and 4 bases from J, with 21 bases between.

The chain joins TRBV4-2 to TRBJ2-7; TRBD1 matches 10 bases. Per germline, CDR1 LGHNA and CDR2 YNFKEQ. The CDR3 covers 15 residues. The junction had 3 bases not matched to a gene; V was cut back by 0 bases and J by 4 bases. DNA of the CDR3: TGTGCCAGCAGCCAAGAGACGGGACAGGGGTACGAGCAGTACTTC. Its protein product is CASSQETGQGYEQYF.

In DNA form, the CDR3 reads TGCAGTGCTAGAGCAGGGAGAGATACGCAGTATTTT. Its protein is CSARAGRDTQYF. The V call is TRBV20-1, the J call TRBJ2-3, with D perhaps TRBD1 or TRBD2 (5 bases each). The CDR3 is 12 amino acids. Germline V gives CDR1 DFQATT, CDR2 SNEGSKA (reference sequence). The V gene lost 1 base and the J gene lost 5 bases, with 7 bases spanning the gap.

Ten or more counts support this clonotype. One end of the junction is discordant with germline, which a read error may explain. The chain is built from TRBV20-1 and TRBJ1-5; 9 nucleotides match TRBD1. This CDR3 has 18 residues. The germline gives CDR1 DFQATT, CDR2 SNEGSKA (reference sequence). CDR3 region: CSARAGTGRGISNQPQHF. CDR3 in DNA: TGCAGTGCAAGAGCCGGGACAGGGAGAGGTATTAGCAATCAGCCCCAGCATTTT.

This clonotype was seen ten or more times. This rearrangement joins TRBV6-1 to TRBJ2-3, with 7 positions matching TRBD1. The CDR3 loop spans 15 amino acids. Germline loops: CDR1 MNHNS, CDR2 SASEGT. V was clipped by 8 bases and J by 0 bases; unmatched bases: 8. In nucleotides, the CDR3 is TGTGCCAGCGCAAAGACAGGGTTTAGCACAGATACGCAGTATTTT. Amino acids: CASAKTGFSTDTQYF.

As to this clonotype: It may be a read error: a sequence one base away is much more abundant. The V call is TRBV24-1, the J call TRBJ2-1; possibly TRBD1 or TRBD2 for D (5 bases each). Germline-derived CDR1 and CDR2 are KGHDR and SFDVKD. The CDR3 is 16 residues long. CDR3 DNA: TGTGCCACCAATGATCCTCCCTTTCGGGGCCACAATGAGCAGTTCTTC. Translation: CATNDPPFRGHNEQFF.

This clonotype showed up many times. The V call is TRBV6-2 or TRBV6-3, the J call TRBJ1-4; D is undetermined. From germline, CDR1 is MNHEY and CDR2 SVGEGT. CDR3 length equals 18 residues. Trimming shortened V by 2 bases and J by 0 bases, and 16 bases separated the two germline ends. CDR3 region: CASSYGMGGWATNEKLFF. CDR3 DNA: TGTGCCAGCAGTTACGGAATGGGCGGATGGGCAACTAATGAAAAACTGTTTTTT.

V and J are TRBV25-1 and TRBJ2-1; D may be TRBD1 or TRBD2 (5 bases each). The germline V gene encodes CDR1 MGHDK and CDR2 SYGVNS. V was trimmed by 8 bases and J by 9 bases, leaving 8 bases between them. This CDR3 has 10 amino acids. This CDR3 is CASGGGEQFF. The CDR3 coding sequence is TGTGCCAGCGGGGGTGGTGAGCAGTTCTTC.

The chain is built from TRBV7-9 and TRBJ1-1; no firm D call. Germline V gene lookup returns CDR1 SEHNR and CDR2 FQNEAQ (reference sequence). Trimming pared 4 bases from V and 6 bases from J, leaving 30 bases between. This CDR3 is 19 amino acids long. This chain's CDR3 is CASSSSKGRSTAGVAEAFF. CDR3 DNA sequence: TGTGCCAGCAGCTCATCAAAAGGCCGCTCTACCGCGGGTGTCGCTGAAGCTTTCTTT.

This clonotype came up many times. The V call is TRBV7-6, the J call TRBJ2-5, with 7 bases aligning to TRBD1. The V segment lost 5 bases and the J segment 1 base; nucleotides outside the gene matches: 4. The CDR3 extends over 14 amino acids. Looked up from germline, CDR1 is SGHVS and CDR2 is FNYEAQ. The CDR3 sequence: CASSEGQPQETQYF. The CDR3 DNA follows: TGTGCCAGCAGCGAGGGACAGCCCCAAGAGACCCAGTACTTC.

The rearrangement joins TRBV9 to TRBJ1-4, with a tentative D call TRBD1 (5 bases). Germline V lookup: CDR1 SGDLS, CDR2 YYNGEE. The CDR3 consists of 16 residues. Trimming took 3 bases from V and 4 from J, leaving 16 bases between them. In DNA form, the CDR3 reads TGTGCCAGCAGCGCCACCCCCGGGACCTATAATGAAAAACTGTTTTTT. This gives the protein CASSATPGTYNEKLFF.

At least ten counts were recorded for this clonotype. The chain couples TRBV9 to TRBJ2-2, with 10 bases lining up with TRBD1. The germline V gene encodes CDR1 SGDLS and CDR2 YYNGEE. The length of the CDR3 is 14 residues. V dropped 7 bases and J dropped 3; count of bases not matched to a gene: 3. CDR3: CASGTGVDTGELFF. The CDR3 coding sequence is TGTGCCAGCGGGACAGGGGTCGACACCGGGGAGCTGTTTTTT. Drawing the rest from reference TRBV9 and TRBJ2-2, the complete variable domain is DSGVTQTPKHLITATGQRVTLRCSPRSGDLSVYWYQQSLDQGLQFLIQYYNGEERAKGNILERFSAQQFPDLHSELNLSSLELGDSALYFCASGTGVDTGELFFGEGSRLTVL.

The chain joins TRBV20-1 to TRBJ1-1, with 9 positions matching TRBD1. The CDR3 loop spans 14 amino acids. The trim removed 2 bases at V and 4 bases at J, leaving 5 bases unmatched. Germline lookup yields CDR1 DFQATT and CDR2 SNEGSKA (reference sequence). CDR3 bases: TGCAGTGCTAGAAGAGACAGGGGGAGCACTGAAGCTTTCTTT. This encodes CSARRDRGSTEAFF.

This clonotype turned up a few times. The CDR3 loop is CASSVGHRGRDGYTF. Written as DNA, the CDR3 is TGTGCCAGCAGCGTAGGTCACAGGGGGCGTGATGGCTACACCTTC. The V call is TRBV9, the J call TRBJ1-2, with 9 bases that match TRBD1. CDR3 size: 15 residues. Unmatched junction bases numbered 6, after V lost 0 bases and J lost 6 bases. Germline V gene lookup returns CDR1 SGDLS and CDR2 YYNGEE.

In this sample, this clonotype turned up a few times. V is TRBV12-3 or TRBV12-4 and J is TRBJ2-5; the D gene is possibly TRBD1 (6 bases). CDR3 length equals 13 residues. Trimming stripped 7 bases from V and 5 bases from J, with 14 bases between. This chain's CDR3 is CASKGQNVETQYF. CDR3 DNA: TGTGCCAGCAAGGGACAAAATGTGGAGACCCAGTACTTC.

The sample holds many counts of this clonotype. The gene calls are TRBV3-1 and TRBJ1-4; 9 bases are shared with TRBD1. V was clipped by 4 bases and J by 11 bases; unmatched bases: 11. This CDR3 is built from 15 residues. From germline, CDR1 is LGHDT and CDR2 YNNKEL (reference sequence). CDR3 nucleotides: TGTGCCAGCAGCCTCTCCGGGACAGGGTCTTGGAAACTGTTTTTT. It is translated as CASSLSGTGSWKLFF. The whole variable domain, filled in from reference TRBV3-1 and TRBJ1-4, reads DTAVSQTPKYLVTQMGNDKSIKCEQNLGHDTMYWYKQDSKKFLKIMFSYNNKELIINETVPNRFSPKSPDKAHLNLHINSLELGDSAVYFCASSLSGTGSWKLFFGSGTQLSVL.

This clonotype was recorded many times. The chain has TRBV20-1 and TRBJ1-4; a possible D gene is TRBD1 (6 bases). Germline loops: CDR1 DFQATT, CDR2 SNEGSKA (reference sequence). The CDR3 spans 13 residues. Trimming left V 2 bases short and J 3 bases short, with 7 bases between. Written as DNA, the CDR3 is TGCAGTGCTAGACAGGGGTCTAATGAAAAACTGTTTTTT. Translated, it gives CSARQGSNEKLFF.

This clonotype was counted ten times or more. The genes are TRBV28 and TRBJ1-1; 9 bases match TRBD1. V shed 1 base and J 5 bases; nucleotides not matched to a gene: 2. Germline CDR1 is MDHEN and CDR2 is SYDVKM. The CDR3 consists of 14 residues. The CDR3 spells CASSLSGTGTEAFF. As DNA, the CDR3 is TGTGCCAGCAGTTTATCCGGGACAGGGACTGAAGCTTTCTTT.